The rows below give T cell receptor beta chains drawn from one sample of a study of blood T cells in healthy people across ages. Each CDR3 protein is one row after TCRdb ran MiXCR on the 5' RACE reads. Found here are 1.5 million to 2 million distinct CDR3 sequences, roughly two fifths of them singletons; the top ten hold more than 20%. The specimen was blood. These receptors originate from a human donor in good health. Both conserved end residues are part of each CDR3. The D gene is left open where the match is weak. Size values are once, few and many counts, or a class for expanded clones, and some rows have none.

CASGYVPGRRTEAFF TGTGCCAGCGGTTACGTCCCTGGGAGGCGCACTGAAGCTTTCTTT TRBJ1-1 few 15 - TRBV12-3/TRBV12-4
CASSSQGFGTGGSNIQYF TGTGCCAGCAGCTCCCAGGGGTTCGGGACAGGGGGATCGAACATTCAGTACTTC TRBJ2-4 - 18 TRBD1 TRBV11-2
CAIAQGVGNGYTF TGTGCCATAGCCCAGGGAGTAGGGAATGGCTACACCTTC TRBJ1-2 few 13 - TRBV10-3
CASSLEHGHPGDGYTF TGTGCCAGCAGCTTAGAGCACGGACATCCAGGGGATGGCTACACCTTC TRBJ1-2 few 16 - TRBV7-2
CSVAYETPQFF TGCAGCGTAGCATACGAGACTCCCCAGTTCTTC TRBJ2-1 few 11 - TRBV29-1
CASSFWSRASYNEQFF TGTGCCAGCAGTTTTTGGTCCAGGGCTTCCTACAATGAGCAGTTCTTC TRBJ2-1 few 16 - TRBV12-3/TRBV12-4
CSVAGPTEAFF TGCAGTGTGGCGGGGCCGACTGAAGCTTTCTTT TRBJ1-1 few 11 - TRBV29-1
CASGEVGGRSSYEQYF TGTGCCAGCGGGGAAGTGGGGGGGCGGAGCTCCTACGAGCAGTACTTC TRBJ2-7 - 16 - TRBV28
CSVQLASGAYEQYF TGCAGTGTACAGCTGGCTAGCGGGGCGTACGAGCAGTACTTC TRBJ2-7 - 14 TRBD2 TRBV20-1
CASSFLGVAGYNEQFF TGTGCCAGCAGCTTTCTCGGGGTCGCAGGCTACAATGAGCAGTTCTTC TRBJ2-1 few 16 - TRBV7-3
CASSPGQGVYHEQYF TGTGCCAGCAGCCCAGGACAGGGGGTGTACCACGAGCAGTACTTC TRBJ2-7 few 15 TRBD1 TRBV7-2
CASSQLAGSGNEQFF TGTGCCAGCAGTCAACTAGCGGGTAGTGGCAATGAGCAGTTCTTC TRBJ2-1 - 15 TRBD2 TRBV12-3/TRBV12-4
CAIRGSGETQYF TGTGCCATCAGGGGTTCAGGGGAGACCCAGTACTTC TRBJ2-5 - 12 - TRBV10-3
CASSRDTYNEQFF TGTGCCAGCAGCCGGGACACCTACAATGAGCAGTTCTTC TRBJ2-1 many 13 - TRBV12-3/TRBV12-4
CASGPREETQYF TGTGCTAGTGGGCCCAGGGAGGAGACCCAGTACTTC TRBJ2-5 - 12 - TRBV12-5
CATSETGLAVTGDTQYF TGTGCCACCAGTGAAACAGGACTAGCCGTGACAGGAGATACGCAGTATTTT TRBJ2-3 - 17 TRBD2 TRBV24-1
CASSLKAPGQVEDTQYF TGTGCCAGCAGCTTAAAGGCCCCCGGGCAGGTCGAAGATACGCAGTATTTT TRBJ2-3 - 17 - TRBV7-6
CASSSRDRVHNEQFF TGTGCCAGCAGCTCCCGGGACAGGGTACACAATGAGCAGTTCTTC TRBJ2-1 - 15 TRBD1 TRBV7-6
CASSVRGLESYNEQFF TGTGCCAGCAGTGTACGGGGGTTGGAAAGTTACAATGAGCAGTTCTTC TRBJ2-1 - 16 - TRBV6-1
CASNRQGSGNTIYF TGTGCCAGCAATAGACAGGGCTCTGGAAACACCATATATTTT TRBJ1-3 - 14 TRBD1 TRBV12-3/TRBV12-4
CASRTHYGAREQYF TGTGCCAGCAGAACCCATTACGGGGCTAGAGAGCAGTACTTC TRBJ2-7 - 14 - TRBV27
CASTRDRGNTGELFF TGTGCCAGCACTAGGGACAGGGGGAACACCGGGGAGCTGTTTTTT TRBJ2-2 few 15 TRBD1 TRBV12-3/TRBV12-4
CASSPSGSSGGANEQFF TGTGCCAGCAGTCCCTCGGGGTCGAGCGGGGGGGCCAATGAGCAGTTCTTC TRBJ2-1 - 17 TRBD2 TRBV6-5
CAGSLTVGADTQYF TGCGCCGGCAGCCTGACAGTGGGTGCAGATACGCAGTATTTT TRBJ2-3 - 14 - TRBV5-1
CARGPGLAGVLYEQYF TGTGCTAGGGGGCCTGGACTAGCGGGGGTCCTCTACGAGCAGTACTTC TRBJ2-7 - 16 TRBD2 TRBV12-5
CASSQVGSGGYDEQFF TGTGCCAGCAGCCAAGTAGGTAGCGGGGGTTACGATGAGCAGTTCTTC TRBJ2-1 few 16 TRBD2 TRBV4-2
CASSEAQGGAGELFF TGTGCCAGCAGCGAGGCGCAGGGGGGGGCCGGGGAGCTGTTTTTT TRBJ2-2 - 15 - TRBV7-8
CSARPSLTDTQYF TGCAGTGCTAGACCGAGCCTAACAGATACGCAGTATTTT TRBJ2-3 - 13 - TRBV20-1
CSARDDAMAEGSPRHF TGCAGTGCTAGAGATGACGCTATGGCAGAGGGCTCACCCCGCCACTTT TRBJ1-6 - 16 - TRBV20-1
CASSKHGYFAYEQYF TGTGCCAGCAGCAAACACGGGTACTTTGCCTACGAGCAGTACTTC TRBJ2-7 - 15 - TRBV9
CASRPTGVDEKLFF TGTGCCAGCAGACCGACAGGGGTGGATGAAAAACTGTTTTTT TRBJ1-4 once 14 TRBD1 TRBV6-5
CASTHTGHEQYF TGCGCCAGCACCCATACAGGCCACGAGCAGTACTTC TRBJ2-7 - 12 - TRBV5-1
CAISGGSLSAYEQYF TGTGCCATCAGTGGGGGGTCTCTCAGTGCCTACGAGCAGTACTTC TRBJ2-7 many 15 - TRBV10-3
CASSEDALRADLAKNIQYF TGTGCCAGCAGTGAAGATGCTTTACGGGCAGACCTAGCCAAAAACATTCAGTACTTC TRBJ2-4 few 19 - TRBV6-1
CASSLWGSNWGYTF TGTGCCAGCAGTTTATGGGGCAGCAACTGGGGCTACACCTTC TRBJ1-2 - 14 - TRBV12-3/TRBV12-4
CASRFAGVYGYIF TGTGCCAGCAGATTCGCAGGCGTCTATGGCTACATCTTC TRBJ1-2 - 13 - TRBV3-1
CASSQAHGQLPSYEQYF TGCGCCAGCAGCCAAGCACACGGACAGCTACCTTCCTACGAGCAGTACTTC TRBJ2-7 few 17 - TRBV4-1
CSVREDTNQYF TGCAGCGTTAGGGAGGACACAAATCAGTACTTC TRBJ2-7 - 11 - TRBV29-1
CSGNQGAINGYTF TGCAGTGGGAACCAGGGGGCAATAAACGGCTACACCTTC TRBJ1-2 few 13 TRBD1 TRBV20-1
CANSATREEQYF TGTGCCAACAGTGCGACACGGGAAGAGCAGTACTTC TRBJ2-4 - 12 - TRBV6-1